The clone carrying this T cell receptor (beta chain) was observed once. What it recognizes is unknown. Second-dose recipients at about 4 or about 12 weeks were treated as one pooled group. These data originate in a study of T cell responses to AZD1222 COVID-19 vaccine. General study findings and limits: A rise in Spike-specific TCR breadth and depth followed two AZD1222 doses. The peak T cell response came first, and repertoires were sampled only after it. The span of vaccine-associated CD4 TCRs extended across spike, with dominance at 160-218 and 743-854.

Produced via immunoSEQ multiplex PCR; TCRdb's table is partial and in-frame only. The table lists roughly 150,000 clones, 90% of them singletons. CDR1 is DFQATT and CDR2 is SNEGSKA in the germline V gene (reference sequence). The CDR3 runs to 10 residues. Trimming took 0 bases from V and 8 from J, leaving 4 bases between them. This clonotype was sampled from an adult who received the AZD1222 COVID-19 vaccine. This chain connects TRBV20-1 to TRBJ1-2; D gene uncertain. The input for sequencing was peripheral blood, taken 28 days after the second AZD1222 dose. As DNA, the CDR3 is TGCAGTGCTAGAGATCAGGGCTACACCTTC. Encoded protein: CSARDQGYTF.